Below are 27 T cell receptor beta chains sequenced from a single sample in a study of blood T cell repertoires in COVID-19. The protocol was immunoSEQ multiplex PCR, while the TCRdb copy is restricted to in-frame clones and leaves out a portion. The sample lists 140,000 or so clones; roughly 86% were seen once. The material sequenced was peripheral blood. These receptor sequences come from a human donor in a cohort sampled during active COVID-19.

This clone has more than one count but fewer than ten. This chain uses TRBV6-4 with TRBJ2-1, with TRBD2 matching over 12 bases. The CDR3 runs 17 residues. The germline gives CDR1 MRHNA, CDR2 SNTAGT. Trimming removed 3 bases from V and 1 base from J; junction bases left unmatched: 4. CDR3 DNA: TGTGCCAGCAGTGATCTGACTAGCGGGAGTTCCTACAATGAGCAGTTCTTC. Translating gives CASSDLTSGSSYNEQFF.

The V call is TRBV27, the J call TRBJ2-7, with 12 bases identical to TRBD2. Germline V gives CDR1 MNHEY, CDR2 SMNVEV (reference sequence). There are 15 residues in the CDR3. Germline trimming cut 6 bases from V and 3 bases from J; bases unmatched to any gene: 6. The CDR3 DNA reads TGTGCCAGCAGGCTAGCGGGAGGGGTGGTCTACGAGCAGTACTTC. Protein sequence: CASRLAGGVVYEQYF.

This chain links TRBV10-3 with TRBJ1-1; D uncertain. CDR1 is ENHRY and CDR2 is SYGVKD in the germline V gene. With 2 bases removed from V and 3 bases from J, the gap between germline ends came to 7 bases. The CDR3 is made up of 13 amino acids. The CDR3 sequence: CAISEDSDTEAFF. CDR3 DNA: TGTGCCATCAGTGAGGATAGCGACACTGAAGCTTTCTTT.

This clone occurred once. The J gene is TRBJ1-5, the V gene TRBV4-1, with TRBD1 identical over 8 bases. V trimming: 4 bases; J trimming: 7 bases; junction bases outside the gene matches: 9. CDR1 and CDR2 from the germline V gene are MGHRA and YSYEKL. The CDR3 has 15 residues. The CDR3 bases are TGCGCCAGCAGCCGAGTGACGACAGGGGAGCAGCCCCAGCATTTT. It codes for CASSRVTTGEQPQHF.

V gene TRBV7-8 combines with J gene TRBJ1-6, with TRBD1 matching 7 bases. Germline V CDR1 and CDR2: SGHVS, FQNEAQ. The CDR3 loop spans 17 amino acids. The V segment lost 6 bases and the J segment 0 bases; nucleotides outside the gene matches: 8. The CDR3 DNA follows: TGTGCCAGCAGTCTCGAACAGGGGAGCTCCTATAATTCACCCCTCCACTTT. Amino acid sequence: CASSLEQGSSYNSPLHF.

The rearrangement joins TRBV9 to TRBJ2-1; a possible D gene is TRBD2 (5 bases). CDR1 and CDR2 (germline): SGDLS, YYNGEE. Trimming removed 2 bases at V and 7 bases at J, with 10 bases between. The CDR3 has 13 amino acids. This CDR3 is CASSVEEGNEQFF. CDR3 bases: TGTGCCAGCAGCGTCGAAGAGGGAAATGAGCAGTTCTTC.

The chain combines TRBV4-1 with TRBJ2-5; D possibly corresponds to TRBD1 (6 bases). This CDR3 spans 13 amino acids. The ends were cut back, 6 bases at V and 4 bases at J, with 12 bases in the middle. CDR1 and CDR2 (germline): MGHRA, YSYEKL. The CDR3 protein is CASSETGSETQYF. The CDR3 nucleotides read TGCGCCAGCAGTGAAACAGGGTCAGAGACCCAGTACTTC.

This chain uses TRBV7-9 with TRBJ2-5; D perhaps matches TRBD1 (6 bases). Germline CDR1 and CDR2: SEHNR and FQNEAQ (reference sequence). V was cut by 1 base and J by 3 bases, with 9 bases left in between. CDR3 length equals 14 residues. CDR3 sequence reads: CASSLEWTEETQYF. Written as DNA, the CDR3 is TGTGCCAGCAGCTTAGAATGGACAGAAGAGACCCAGTACTTC. Together with reference TRBV7-9 and TRBJ2-5, the CDR3 gives the full variable domain: DTGVSQNPRHKITKRGQNVTFRCDPISEHNRLYWYRQTLGQGPEFLTYFQNEAQLEKSRLLSDRFSAERPKGSFSTLEIQRTEQGDSAMYLCASSLEWTEETQYFGPGTRLLVL.

V and J are TRBV28 and TRBJ1-6, with D possibly being TRBD1 (6 bases). V lost 5 bases and J 1 base, leaving 12 bases between the germline ends. The CDR3 covers 16 residues. CDR1 is MDHEN, CDR2 SYDVKM, per germline. Here the CDR3 DNA reads TGTGCCAGCAGTCTACCACAGGGTTCCTATAATTCACCCCTCCACTTT. It codes for CASSLPQGSYNSPLHF.

The V call is TRBV28, the J call TRBJ2-7, with 7 bases identical to TRBD1. The V and J ends lost 1 base and 9 bases, in that order; junction bases with no gene match: 6. Germline loops: CDR1 MDHEN, CDR2 SYDVKM. The CDR3 consists of 13 residues. CDR3 nucleotides: TGTGCCAGCAGTTTATCCAGGGGGACCGCGCAGTACTTC. This translates into CASSLSRGTAQYF.

V gene TRBV30 combines with J gene TRBJ1-1; D is unresolved. This CDR3 comprises 12 residues. Germline assignment: CDR1 GTSNPN and CDR2 SVGIG (reference sequence). The V and J ends lost 4 bases and 1 base respectively, with 7 bases between them. The CDR3 here is CAWNSQNTEAFF. CDR3 coding DNA: TGTGCCTGGAATAGTCAGAACACTGAAGCTTTCTTT.

The chain couples TRBV21-1 to TRBJ2-1; TRBD2 is the table's D call, not checked against the DNA. TRBV21-1 is a known pseudogene. The CDR3 runs 17 residues. CDR3 residues: CASSKVSSGSRYSEQFF. CDR3 nucleotide sequence: TGTGCCAGCAGCAAAGTATCGAGCGGGAGTAGGTACAGTGAGCAGTTCTTC.

The chain joins TRBV27 to TRBJ1-1, with TRBD1 as a possible D gene (5 bases). Germline lookup yields CDR1 MNHEY and CDR2 SMNVEV (reference sequence). This CDR3 region has 15 residues. The ends were cut back, 5 bases at V and 2 bases at J, with 15 bases in the middle. For the CDR3, the DNA is TGTGCCAGCAGTCCTCGAAGGGGCGTAAACACTGAAGCTTTCTTT. Translating it yields CASSPRRGVNTEAFF.

The chain couples TRBV12-3 or TRBV12-4 to TRBJ1-2; D is possibly TRBD1 (6 bases). V lost 3 bases to trimming and J lost 7 bases, with 12 bases between them. This CDR3 is built from 13 residues. The CDR3 DNA is TGTGCCAGCAGTTTCAGGGGAGTGGGTGGCTACACCTTC. Translating gives CASSFRGVGGYTF.

V gene TRBV28 combines with J gene TRBJ2-7, with 10 bases matching TRBD1. The germline V gene encodes CDR1 MDHEN and CDR2 SYDVKM. This CDR3 comprises 14 residues. The ends lost 2 bases at V and 4 bases at J; junction bases unmatched: 2. The CDR3 region has the DNA TGTGCCAGCAGTTTAGTGGGACAGGGGTACGAGCAGTACTTC. It encodes CASSLVGQGYEQYF.

This clone showed up just once. The chain is built from TRBV7-3 and TRBJ2-6; D possibly corresponds to TRBD1 (6 bases). Germline loops: CDR1 SGHTA, CDR2 FQGTGA. The CDR3 runs to 16 residues. Trimming took 5 bases from V and 0 from J, leaving 11 bases between them. The CDR3 DNA is TGTGCCAGCAGCAGAGGGACACTCTCTGGGGCCAACGTCCTGACTTTC. Translated, it gives CASSRGTLSGANVLTF.

The genes are TRBV9 and TRBJ1-4, with 7 bases aligning to TRBD1. Per the germline V gene, CDR1 is SGDLS and CDR2 is YYNGEE. CDR3 length: 15 amino acids. Trimming at V came to 4 bases and at J to 4 bases, leaving 7 bases not matched to a gene. CDR3 residues: CASSPSTGLNEKLFF. The CDR3 region has the DNA TGTGCCAGCAGCCCCTCGACAGGGCTTAATGAAAAACTGTTTTTT.

This rearrangement joins TRBV15 to TRBJ2-1, with D uncertain. The CDR3 sequence is 12 residues long. V lost 3 bases and J 6 bases, leaving 6 bases between the germline ends. CDR1 is LNHNV and CDR2 is YYDKDF in the germline V gene (reference sequence). The CDR3 here is CATSSRGNEQFF. The CDR3 DNA reads TGTGCCACCAGCAGCCGAGGCAATGAGCAGTTCTTC.

The chain links TRBV27 to TRBJ1-1; no reliable D call. V lost 6 bases, J lost 1 base, and 12 bases lay in between. This CDR3 spans 14 amino acids. CDR1 is MNHEY and CDR2 is SMNVEV in the germline V gene (reference sequence). The CDR3 loop reads CASRSDKPNTEAFF. DNA for the CDR3: TGTGCCAGCAGATCTGACAAACCGAACACTGAAGCTTTCTTT.

The J gene is TRBJ1-1, the V gene TRBV5-1; 12 bases match TRBD1. Germline lookup yields CDR1 SGHRS and CDR2 YFSETQ. V trimming: 3 bases; J trimming: 8 bases; junction bases outside the gene matches: 5. This CDR3 is built from 14 residues. For the CDR3, the DNA is TGCGCCAGCAGCTCGGGACAGGGGGCGCGGGAAGCTTTCTTT. Translation: CASSSGQGAREAFF.

This chain uses TRBV28 with TRBJ2-3, with 8 bases aligning to TRBD1. Germline CDR1 MDHEN, CDR2 SYDVKM. The CDR3 loop spans 15 amino acids. V lost 10 bases to trimming and J lost 2 bases; unmatched junction nucleotides: 11. The CDR3: CATGDRGRPTDTQYF. CDR3 nucleotides: TGTGCCACAGGCGACAGGGGTCGCCCCACAGATACGCAGTATTTT.

This clone has more than one count but fewer than ten. This chain uses TRBV5-6 with TRBJ2-7, with 11 bases that match TRBD2. In germline, CDR1 is SGHDT, CDR2 YYEEEE. J gave up 2 bases and V 4 bases, and 5 bases lay outside the gene matches. CDR3 length equals 15 residues. The CDR3 DNA follows: TGTGCCAGCAGCCCTCCTAGCGGGGGGACCTACGAGCAGTACTTC. Its translation is CASSPPSGGTYEQYF.

V gene TRBV15 combines with J gene TRBJ1-6; 7 bases agree with TRBD1. Germline V gene data show CDR1 as LNHNV and CDR2 as YYDKDF (reference sequence). V gave up 5 bases and J gave up 2 bases; unmatched junction bases: 6. This CDR3 is built from 16 residues. The CDR3, as DNA: TGTGCCACCAGCGCATCAGGGGGGACCTATAATTCACCCCTCCACTTT. It codes for CATSASGGTYNSPLHF.

This chain links TRBV28 with TRBJ2-2, with 9 bases that match TRBD2. After removal of 8 bases from V and 8 bases from J, the junction contained 12 bases not matched to a gene. The CDR3 contains 15 residues. CDR1 and CDR2 from the germline V gene are MDHEN and SYDVKM. The CDR3 protein is CASLGGVAGVGELFF. In DNA form, the CDR3 reads TGTGCCAGCCTCGGTGGGGTAGCGGGAGTGGGGGAGCTGTTTTTT.

This chain links TRBV5-5 with TRBJ2-2; 7 bases are a match to TRBD2. V was pared by 0 bases and J by 3 bases, with 8 bases of the junction left unmatched. Germline assignment: CDR1 SGHKS and CDR2 YYEKEE (reference sequence). The CDR3 is 17 amino acids. CDR3 residues: CASSLADAGADTGELFF. CDR3 DNA: TGTGCCAGCAGCTTGGCCGACGCGGGAGCGGACACCGGGGAGCTGTTTTTT.

This rearrangement joins TRBV5-4 to TRBJ2-7, with D tentatively TRBD1 (5 bases). From germline, CDR1 is SGHNT and CDR2 YYREEE (reference sequence). The CDR3 is made up of 15 amino acids. The V end was cut by 0 bases, the J end by 3 bases, with 13 bases between. CDR3 coding DNA: TGTGCCAGCAGCTTGGAGGGGATCCTAAACTACGAGCAGTACTTC. Encoded protein: CASSLEGILNYEQYF.

The chain combines TRBV7-2 with TRBJ2-3, with TRBD2 matching 8 bases. The CDR3 is made up of 16 amino acids. Germline CDR1 is SGHTA and CDR2 is FQGNSA. V trimming: 5 bases; J trimming: 3 bases; junction bases outside the gene matches: 10. In DNA form, the CDR3 reads TGTGCCAGCAGCCCGGGACTAGTCAGGAGGACAGATACGCAGTATTTT. Translating gives CASSPGLVRRTDTQYF. The complete variable domain, with remaining parts taken from reference TRBV7-2 and TRBJ2-3, reads GAGVSQSPSNKVTEKGKDVELRCDPISGHTALYWYRQSLGQGLEFLIYFQGNSAPDKSGLPSDRFSAERTGGSVSTLTIQRTQQEDSAVYLCASSPGLVRRTDTQYFGPGTRLTVL.